This T cell receptor (beta chain) was documented in a study of T-cell reconstitution after alpha-beta-depleted transplantation in children. Findings of the study overall: Diversity and T-cell counts at one year after transplant derived mostly from new T cells. Approximately two months post-transplant, alpha-beta T cells reportedly originated from several hundred expanded graft clones.

This clonotype was seen many times. No antigen is known for it. A TCRbeta library incorporating unique molecular identifiers was prepared. Each CDR3 protein gets one entry after TCRdb re-called the PCR reads with MiXCR. The table includes 40,000 to 55,000 distinct CDR3 sequences, about 10% detected once. Germline values: CDR1 DFQATT, CDR2 SNEGSKA (reference sequence). V gave up 0 bases and J gave up 1 base; unmatched junction bases: 6. The CDR3 runs to 17 residues. V usage is TRBV20-1 and J usage is TRBJ2-2; 9 nucleotides match TRBD2. The receptor was derived from a male patient between 2 and 9 years old who had a stem cell transplant for chronic granulomatous disease, so the T cells may come from the graft donor. Sequenced here: PBMCs, mostly from graft donor cells, sampled 60 days after TCRalphabeta/CD19-depleted stem cell transplant. The DNA for the CDR3 is TGCAGTGCTAGAGATCCTGCGGGAGGGGAGAACACCGGGGAGCTGTTTTTT. The encoded protein is CSARDPAGGENTGELFF.